These 6 T cell receptor beta chains were all obtained from the same sample, sequenced in a study of shared clonotypes between healthy human individuals. Terminally differentiated effector memory CD45RA+ cells were excluded by CCR7 positive selection of CD45RO-negative cells. Assay: immunoSEQ multiplex PCR; the TCRdb copy retains only in-frame clones and omits some. The profile shows some 2,000,000 clones, about 95% of them singletons. The sequenced sample consisted of naive CD8+ T cells sorted from blood. The receptors here all came from a man between 18 and 29 years old in good health.

This clone has just one count. The chain joins TRBV4-1 to TRBJ2-2; TRBD2 matches at 10 bases. Germline lookup yields CDR1 MGHRA and CDR2 YSYEKL. Germline trimming cut 3 bases from V and 0 bases from J; bases unmatched to any gene: 10. The CDR3 is 19 residues long. In nucleotides, the CDR3 is TGCGCCAGCAGCCACCCGGGACTAGCGCAAAAGGCGAACACCGGGGAGCTGTTTTTT. Its protein product is CASSHPGLAQKANTGELFF.

This sequence joins TRBV6-1 and TRBJ2-3; TRBD1 is a possible D gene (6 bases). The CDR3 covers 16 residues. V was pared by 3 bases and J by 8 bases, with 21 bases between. Looked up from germline, CDR1 is MNHNS and CDR2 is SASEGT. CDR3 nucleotide sequence: TGTGCCAGCAGTGACGGGACACAAGTCAATATTGGTACGCAGTATTTT. This encodes CASSDGTQVNIGTQYF.

The chain links TRBV13 to TRBJ2-5; no clear D. There are 12 residues in the CDR3. V dropped 3 bases and J dropped 5 bases, with 7 bases sitting between them. Looked up from germline, CDR1 is PRHDT and CDR2 is FYEKMQ (reference sequence). CDR3 nucleotide sequence: TGTGCCAGCAGCTTGAATGAGGAGACCCAGTACTTC. Residues: CASSLNEETQYF.

The chain has TRBV7-9 and TRBJ1-4; D is uncertain. The CDR3 has 15 residues. The V gene lost 2 bases and the J gene lost 6 bases, with 13 bases spanning the gap. The V gene's germline CDR1 is SEHNR and CDR2 FQNEAQ (reference sequence). CDR3 coding DNA: TGTGCCAGCAGCTTATTCCCTACGGAGGATGAAAAACTGTTTTTT. Its translation is CASSLFPTEDEKLFF.

Turning to this clone: The sample holds other DNA sequences that translate to the same CDR3. This rearrangement joins TRBV5-6 to TRBJ1-1; no reliable D call. The ends were cut back, 0 bases at V and 2 bases at J, with 5 bases in the middle. CDR1 SGHDT and CDR2 YYEEEE come from the germline V gene. This CDR3 region has 13 residues. The CDR3 sequence: CASSLESNTEAFF. DNA of the CDR3: TGTGCCAGCAGCTTGGAGAGTAACACTGAAGCTTTCTTT.

V gene TRBV21-1 combines with J gene TRBJ1-5. TRBV21-1 is deemed a pseudogene. The CDR3 runs to 15 residues. This CDR3 reads CASSTHEGRNQPQHF. The DNA for the CDR3 is TGTGCCAGCAGCACTCACGAGGGCCGCAATCAGCCCCAGCATTTT.